The 7 T cell receptor beta chains presented below share a single source sample, sequenced in a study of Graves' ophthalmopathy and Graves' hyperthyroidism. RNA transcripts yielded amplified TCR beta CDR3 regions. An initial RT-PCR round employing HTBI primers preceded a second-round multiplex PCR. MiXCR was run by TCRdb on the multiplex PCR reads, yielding one entry per CDR3 protein. Found here are 680,000 or so distinct CDR3 sequences, around a fifth of them singletons; the top ten hold about 6.6%. The specimen sequenced was peripheral blood. These receptors all stem from a woman between 18 and 30 years old with stable Graves' hyperthyroidism. Some clones in this sample may be carry-over from other donors' samples.

The genes are TRBV6-1 and TRBJ2-2, with a possible D match to TRBD1 (5 bases). CDR3 length: 15 residues. Germline loops: CDR1 MNHNS, CDR2 SASEGT. Between the trimmed V and J ends, which lost 5 bases and 6 bases, there was a span of 16 bases. CDR3 nucleotide sequence: TGTGCCAGCAGTAATGGCTGGGGCCGCGCCGGGGAGCTGTTTTTT. Translated: CASSNGWGRAGELFF.

This chain links TRBV6-1 with TRBJ2-7; the D gene is possibly TRBD1 (5 bases). Trimming took 3 bases from V and 1 from J, leaving 13 bases between them. CDR3 length: 15 amino acids. Germline V gene sequence: CDR1 MNHNS, CDR2 SASEGT. DNA for the CDR3: TGTGCCAGCAGTGATCAGAGACAGTTGTCCTACGAGCAGTACTTC. Protein: CASSDQRQLSYEQYF.

This clonotype occurred a few times. The chain employs TRBV29-1 and TRBJ2-7, with D perhaps given as TRBD1 or TRBD2 (5 bases each). Germline values: CDR1 SQVTM, CDR2 ANQGSEA. The V end lost 2 bases, the J end lost 2 bases, and 13 bases lay between the germline ends. This CDR3 spans 14 amino acids. The CDR3 DNA sequence: TGCAGCGTTGAATTCCAGGGACCGACCTACGAGCAGTACTTC. Encoded protein: CSVEFQGPTYEQYF.

This clonotype was seen ten or more times. The rearrangement joins TRBV11-3 to TRBJ2-4, with TRBD2 matching 8 bases. The CDR3 contains 15 residues. The germline V gene encodes CDR1 SGHNT and CDR2 YENEEA. After removal of 5 bases from V and 1 base from J, the junction contained 4 bases not matched to a gene. CDR3 DNA sequence: TGTGCCAGCAGCCTAAAGCGGGGGGCCAAAAACATTCAGTACTTC. Amino acids: CASSLKRGAKNIQYF.

This clonotype showed up many times. The chain carries TRBV6-2 or TRBV6-3 and TRBJ1-6; weak D call: TRBD1 (5 bases). Per germline, CDR1 MNHEY and CDR2 SVGEGT. This CDR3 is 19 amino acids long. The V end lost 0 bases, the J end lost 5 bases, and 20 bases lay between the germline ends. The CDR3 sequence is CASSYSPGRAELNNSPLHF. The CDR3 DNA reads TGTGCCAGCAGTTACTCGCCAGGGAGGGCCGAGTTAAATAATTCACCCCTCCACTTT.

The rearrangement uses TRBV4-2 and TRBJ2-7; the match to TRBD2 covers 10 bases. Trimming removed 4 bases from V and 3 bases from J; junction bases left unmatched: 6. The V gene's germline CDR1 is LGHNA and CDR2 YNFKEQ. The CDR3 is made up of 15 amino acids. The CDR3 reads CASSRTSGANYEQYF. CDR3 sequence (DNA): TGTGCCAGCAGCCGAACTAGCGGGGCAAACTACGAGCAGTACTTC.

This clonotype was detected ten times or more. The chain has TRBV7-3 and TRBJ1-1, with a weak D call TRBD1 (5 bases). V gave up 9 bases and J gave up 0 bases, with 14 bases separating them. From germline, CDR1 is SGHTA and CDR2 FQGTGA. There are 14 residues in the CDR3. The CDR3 spells CARGDRDLNTEAFF. The CDR3 coding sequence is TGTGCCAGAGGGGATCGGGACTTGAACACTGAAGCTTTCTTT.